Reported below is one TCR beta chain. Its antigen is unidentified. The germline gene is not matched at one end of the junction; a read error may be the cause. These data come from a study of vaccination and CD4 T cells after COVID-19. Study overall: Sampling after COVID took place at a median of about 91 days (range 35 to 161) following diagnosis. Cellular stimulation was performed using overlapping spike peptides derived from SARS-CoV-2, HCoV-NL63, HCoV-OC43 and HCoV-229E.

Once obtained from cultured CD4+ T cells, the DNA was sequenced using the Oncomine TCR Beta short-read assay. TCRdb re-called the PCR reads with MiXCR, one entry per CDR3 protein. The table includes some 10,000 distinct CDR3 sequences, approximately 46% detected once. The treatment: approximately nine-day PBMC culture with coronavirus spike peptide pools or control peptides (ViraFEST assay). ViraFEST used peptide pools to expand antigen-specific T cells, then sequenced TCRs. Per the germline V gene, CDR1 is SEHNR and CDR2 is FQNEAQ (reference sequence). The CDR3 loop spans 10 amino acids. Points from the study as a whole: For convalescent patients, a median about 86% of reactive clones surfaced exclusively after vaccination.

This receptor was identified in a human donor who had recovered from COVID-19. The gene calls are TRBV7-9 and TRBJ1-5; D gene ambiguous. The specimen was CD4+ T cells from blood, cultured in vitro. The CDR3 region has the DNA TGCGCCAGCAGAAATCAGCCCCAGCATTTT. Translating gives CASRNQPQHF.